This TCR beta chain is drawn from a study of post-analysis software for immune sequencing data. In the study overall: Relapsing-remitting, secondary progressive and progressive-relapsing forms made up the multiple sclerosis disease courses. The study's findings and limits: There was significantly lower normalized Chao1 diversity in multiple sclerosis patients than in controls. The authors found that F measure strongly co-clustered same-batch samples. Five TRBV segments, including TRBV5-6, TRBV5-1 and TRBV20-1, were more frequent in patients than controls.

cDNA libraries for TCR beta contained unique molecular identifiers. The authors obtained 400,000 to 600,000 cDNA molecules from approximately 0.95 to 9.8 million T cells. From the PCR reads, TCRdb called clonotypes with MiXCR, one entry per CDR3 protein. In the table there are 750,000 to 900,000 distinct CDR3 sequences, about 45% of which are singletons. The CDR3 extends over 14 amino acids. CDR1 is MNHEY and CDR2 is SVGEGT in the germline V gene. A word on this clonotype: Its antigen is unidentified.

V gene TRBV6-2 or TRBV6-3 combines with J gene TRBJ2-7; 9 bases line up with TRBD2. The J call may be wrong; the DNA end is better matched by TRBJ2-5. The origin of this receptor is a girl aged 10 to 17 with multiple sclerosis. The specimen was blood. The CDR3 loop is CASRRLAGGETQYF. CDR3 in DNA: TGTGCCAGCCGCCGACTGGCGGGGGGGGAGACCCAGTACTTC.